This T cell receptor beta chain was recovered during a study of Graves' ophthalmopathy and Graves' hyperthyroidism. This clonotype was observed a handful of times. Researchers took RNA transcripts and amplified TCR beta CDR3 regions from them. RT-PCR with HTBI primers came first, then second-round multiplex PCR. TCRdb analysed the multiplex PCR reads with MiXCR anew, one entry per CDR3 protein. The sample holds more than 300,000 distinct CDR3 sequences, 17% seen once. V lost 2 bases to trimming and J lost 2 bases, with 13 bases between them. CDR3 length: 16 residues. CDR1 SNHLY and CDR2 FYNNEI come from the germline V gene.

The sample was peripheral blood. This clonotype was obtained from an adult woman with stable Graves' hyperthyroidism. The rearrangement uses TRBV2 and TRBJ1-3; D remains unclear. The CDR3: CASSESAGYAGNTIYF. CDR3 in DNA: TGTGCCAGCAGTGAATCAGCGGGGTATGCTGGAAACACCATATATTTT. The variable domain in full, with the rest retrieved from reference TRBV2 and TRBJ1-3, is EPEVTQTPSHQVTQMGQEVILRCVPISNHLYFYWYRQILGQKVEFLVSFYNNEISEKSEIFDDQFSVERPDGSNFTLKIRSTKLEDSAMYFCASSESAGYAGNTIYFGEGSWLTVV.